Described below is a single T cell receptor beta chain sequence and its context. Germline V CDR1 and CDR2: MDHEN, SYDVKM. The CDR3 length is 16 residues. Trimming took 4 bases from V and 0 from J, leaving 14 bases between them. These data originate in a study of blood T cell repertoires in COVID-19. Method: immunoSEQ multiplex PCR; TCRdb's copy keeps in-frame clones and lacks some. The sample consists of about 200,000 clones, just under 85% of them appearing once. Specimen: peripheral blood. The receptor was derived from a woman aged 45 to 65 with active or convalescent COVID-19. This rearrangement joins TRBV28 to TRBJ2-3, with a weak D call TRBD2 (6 bases). The CDR3 is CASSWGTAPSTDTQYF. The CDR3 nucleotides are TGTGCCAGCAGTTGGGGGACTGCACCGAGCACAGATACGCAGTATTTT.